Sequencing of this T cell receptor (beta chain) was carried out in a study of cytomegalovirus exposure and HLA in healthy donors. The overall study: The Caucasian-associated ancestry cluster contained about 80% of the approximately 400 genotyped donors.

Worth noting for this clone: Its specificity is unknown.

Researchers ran the PCR with 60 Vbeta and 13 Jbeta primers. Measured with immunoSEQ multiplex PCR; TCRdb has only the in-frame clones, and not every one. The repertoire holds 210,000 or so clones, 75% to 85% seen once, with 2.5% to 3% in the top ten. The germline V gene encodes CDR1 SGHVS and CDR2 FNYEAQ. V was pared by 0 bases and J by 3 bases, with 3 bases of the junction left unmatched. The CDR3 consists of 15 residues. Notes on the study in general: A later analysis by the authors found several of the most significant clusters apparently linked to common viral pathogens. Later, an analysis showed that TCR beta chains associated with HLA were more clonally expanded than others that were equally common. Most TCR beta V segments were productive about 87% or about 30% of the time in an earlier analysis.

The specimen was PBMCs. V is TRBV7-6 and J is TRBJ2-3, with 7 nucleotides matching TRBD1. This receptor was obtained from a woman aged 55 to 70 in good health and CMV-seropositive. The CDR3 DNA sequence: TGTGCCAGCAGCTTAGCGCCACAGGGGACAGATACGCAGTATTTT. This codes for CASSLAPQGTDTQYF.